A selection of T cell receptor beta chains follows, all from one sample in a study of OX40 agonist ivuxolimab in advanced cancers. Sequenced by immunoSEQ multiplex PCR; TCRdb stores in-frame clones only, minus some. The sample has 45,000 to 60,000 clones, roughly 90% seen once. The sample in question was CD4+ or CD8+ T cells sorted from blood, obtained in a trial of the OX40 agonist ivuxolimab. Receptors were obtained from an adult with an advanced solid tumor such as melanoma, head and neck, liver or kidney cancer. CDR3s include the opening cysteine and the closing phenylalanine or tryptophan. The D gene is left open where the match is weak. Size is stated for part of the rows, as once, few or many counts, or as a class when the clone is expanded.

D: TRBD1; V: TRBV13; size: -; J: TRBJ1-1; DNA: TGTGCCAGCAGCAAACTTTTACCCGGGACAGGGGAATTTGTCGCGGTGGGTGATGGAGCTTTCTTT; CDR3: CASSKLLPGTGEFVAVGDGAFF
D: TRBD1; V: TRBV28; size: -; J: TRBJ2-3; DNA: TGTGCCAGCAGTCCGGACAGGGGAGTAACAGATACGCAGTATTTT; CDR3: CASSPDRGVTDTQYF
D: -; V: TRBV7-9; size: -; J: TRBJ2-3; DNA: TGTGCCAGCAGCGCTCGACCGAGCGGACGCACAGATACGCAGTATTTT; CDR3: CASSARPSGRTDTQYF
D: TRBD1; V: TRBV2; size: -; J: TRBJ1-3; DNA: TGTGCCAGCAGTGGGCAGGGGGCTGGAAACACCATATATTTT; CDR3: CASSGQGAGNTIYF
D: -; V: TRBV9; size: -; J: TRBJ1-1; DNA: TGTGCCAGCAGCGTAGGGGATGCTACTGAAGCTTTCTTT; CDR3: CASSVGDATEAFF
D: -; V: TRBV6-7; size: -; J: TRBJ2-7; DNA: TGTGCCAGCAGTTACTCGGGGGTCCACGAGCAGTACTTC; CDR3: CASSYSGVHEQYF
D: -; V: TRBV28; size: -; J: TRBJ1-2; DNA: TGTGCCAGCAGCCTCTCAAACAGGGATAACTATGGCTACACCTTC; CDR3: CASSLSNRDNYGYTF
D: -; V: TRBV5-4; size: -; J: TRBJ2-2; DNA: TGTGCCAGCAGCCCGTCCTTCAGGGGCGGGGAGCTGTTTTTT; CDR3: CASSPSFRGGELFF
D: -; V: TRBV19; size: -; J: TRBJ1-6; DNA: TGTGCCAGTAGTATGTGGATTTTCTCAAGGGATTCACCCCTCCACTTT; CDR3: CASSMWIFSRDSPLHF
D: -; V: TRBV2; size: -; J: TRBJ2-2; DNA: TGTGCCAGCAAATCTAGCAGTAACATCGGGGAGCTGTTTTTT; CDR3: CASKSSSNIGELFF
D: -; V: TRBV7-9; size: once; J: TRBJ2-3; DNA: TGTGCCAGCAGCCCGCCCACGGGGCGTCGGACAGATACGCAGTATTTT; CDR3: CASSPPTGRRTDTQYF
D: -; V: TRBV11-1; size: few; J: TRBJ1-2; DNA: TGTGCCAGCAGCCCTGACAATGGAAGTGGCTACACCTTC; CDR3: CASSPDNGSGYTF
D: TRBD2; V: TRBV5-4; size: -; J: TRBJ2-7; DNA: TGTGCCAGCAACTTAGCGGGAGGGCCCAGGGAGCAGTACTTC; CDR3: CASNLAGGPREQYF
D: -; V: TRBV7-6; size: -; J: TRBJ2-3; DNA: TGTGCCAGCAGCCCAAGACAGGCTCTTAGCACAGATACGCAGTATTTT; CDR3: CASSPRQALSTDTQYF
D: -; V: TRBV5-1; size: once; J: TRBJ1-2; DNA: TGCGCCAGCAGCTTGGGGACAGAATCCTATGGCTACACCTTC; CDR3: CASSLGTESYGYTF
D: -; V: TRBV2; size: once; J: TRBJ1-2; DNA: TGTGCCAGCAGGGATGGACAGCCTGGCTACACCTTC; CDR3: CASRDGQPGYTF
D: -; V: TRBV7-9; size: -; J: TRBJ2-3; DNA: TGTGCCAGCAGCTTAAGCCCTAGCACAGATACGCAGTATTTT; CDR3: CASSLSPSTDTQYF
D: -; V: TRBV30; size: -; J: TRBJ1-4; DNA: TGTGCCTGGAGTTCACCGAGGTGGGGGAATGAAAAACTGTTTTTT; CDR3: CAWSSPRWGNEKLFF
D: TRBD1; V: TRBV6-6; size: -; J: TRBJ1-5; DNA: TGTGCCAGCAGTCAGGGGGGGAGTCTCAATCAGCCCCAGCATTTT; CDR3: CASSQGGSLNQPQHF
D: -; V: TRBV18; size: -; J: TRBJ2-2; DNA: TGTGCCAGCTCACCAAAACTCTTGACAGGAACGAACACCGGGGAGCTGTTTTTT; CDR3: CASSPKLLTGTNTGELFF
D: -; V: TRBV18; size: once; J: TRBJ1-2; DNA: TGTGCCAGCTCACCACAGCACCTGGGAGCGACCATCGACTATGGCTACACCTTC; CDR3: CASSPQHLGATIDYGYTF
D: -; V: TRBV7-9; size: few; J: TRBJ1-1; DNA: TGTGCCAGCAGCTTAGACTCGGTGGACACTGAAGCTTTCTTT; CDR3: CASSLDSVDTEAFF
D: -; V: TRBV6-1; size: -; J: TRBJ2-1; DNA: TGTGCCAGCAGTGAAGGTTTACGGGGTCATCGCGAGCAGTTCTTC; CDR3: CASSEGLRGHREQFF
D: TRBD2; V: TRBV30; size: -; J: TRBJ2-2; DNA: TGTGCCCGGGGGGGATTTAGCCTCCCCGGGGAGCTGTTTTTT; CDR3: CARGGFSLPGELFF
D: -; V: TRBV21-1; size: -; J: TRBJ2-5; DNA: TGTGCCAGCAGCAAAGCTTCGGGGTTGTACCAAGAGACCCAGTACTTC; CDR3: CASSKASGLYQETQYF
D: TRBD1; V: TRBV6-1; size: -; J: TRBJ2-1; DNA: TGTGCCAGCAGCGGACAGGGGGGAGGGAATGAGCAGTTCTTC; CDR3: CASSGQGGGNEQFF
D: TRBD1; V: TRBV5-6; size: -; J: TRBJ1-4; DNA: TGTGCCAGCAGCCTAAGGACAGGGGGGGCGAATGAAAAACTGTTTTTT; CDR3: CASSLRTGGANEKLFF
D: TRBD1; V: TRBV25-1; size: once; J: TRBJ2-7; DNA: TGTGCCAGCGGACAGGGTATGCCCTACGAGCAGTACTTC; CDR3: CASGQGMPYEQYF
D: TRBD1; V: TRBV7-2; size: once; J: TRBJ1-2; DNA: TGTGCCAGCAGCTTAGTGGGGACAGGACCTAACTATGGCTACACCTTC; CDR3: CASSLVGTGPNYGYTF
D: TRBD1; V: TRBV11-1; size: -; J: TRBJ2-1; DNA: TGTGCCAGCAGCCCCGGGACAGGGGTATACAATGAGCAGTTCTTC; CDR3: CASSPGTGVYNEQFF
D: TRBD2; V: TRBV29-1; size: -; J: TRBJ2-3; DNA: TGCAGTGCCGGGACTAGCGGAACAGATACGCAGTATTTT; CDR3: CSAGTSGTDTQYF
D: -; V: TRBV11-1; size: -; J: TRBJ2-2; DNA: TGTGCCAGCAGCCTCCAGGACAGCCTGAACACCGGGGAGCTGTTTTTT; CDR3: CASSLQDSLNTGELFF
D: -; V: TRBV28; size: -; J: TRBJ2-7; DNA: TGTGCCAGCAGTTTACTGGCAGTCTACGAGCAGTACTTC; CDR3: CASSLLAVYEQYF
D: -; V: TRBV28; size: -; J: TRBJ1-4; DNA: TGTGCCAGCACCAGGGGTTCAACTAATGAAAAACTGTTTTTT; CDR3: CASTRGSTNEKLFF